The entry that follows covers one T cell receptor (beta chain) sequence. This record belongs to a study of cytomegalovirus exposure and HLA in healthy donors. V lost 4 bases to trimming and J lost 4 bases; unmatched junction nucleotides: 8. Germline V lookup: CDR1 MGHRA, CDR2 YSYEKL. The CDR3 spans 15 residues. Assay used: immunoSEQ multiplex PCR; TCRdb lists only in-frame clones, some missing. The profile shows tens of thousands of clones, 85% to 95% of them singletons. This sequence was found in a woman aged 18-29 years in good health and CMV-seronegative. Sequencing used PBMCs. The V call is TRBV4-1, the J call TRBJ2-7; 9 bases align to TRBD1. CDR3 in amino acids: CASSLPGQGTYEQYF. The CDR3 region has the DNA TGCGCCAGCAGCCTCCCGGGACAGGGAACGTACGAGCAGTACTTC.